The sequence of this TCR beta chain was determined in a study of blood T cell repertoires in COVID-19. Participant ages covered roughly 18 to 89 years across 24 US areas. The assay was immunoSEQ multiplex PCR, and TCRdb's table has in-frame clones only and misses some. The repertoire holds some 300,000 clones, with under 90% as singletons. Trimming shortened V by 6 bases and J by 2 bases, and 14 bases separated the two germline ends. From germline, CDR1 is MNHEY and CDR2 SVGAGI. The CDR3 has 15 residues. The receptor was derived from a woman in her 50s who had been exposed to COVID-19. The chain uses TRBV6-5 and TRBJ1-5; tentatively, D is TRBD1 (5 bases). The sample taken for sequencing was PBMCs or T cells enriched from blood (not recorded which). The CDR3 coding sequence is TGTGCCAGCAGCCAATCAGGGTCTGGCAATCAGCCCCAGCATTTT. It codes for CASSQSGSGNQPQHF.